This TCR beta chain was sequenced during a study of T cell changes during pregnancy in multiple sclerosis. CDR1 SEHNR and CDR2 FQNEAQ come from the germline V gene (reference sequence). The ends were cut back, 4 bases at V and 3 bases at J, with 18 bases in the middle. The CDR3 is made up of 16 amino acids. Measured with immunoSEQ multiplex PCR; TCRdb has only the in-frame clones, and not every one. The sample carries roughly 17,000 clones, approximately 81% recorded once. The clonotype originates from a female donor with multiple sclerosis, enrolled in a pregnancy study. The sample in question was CD8+ T cells from peripheral blood mononuclear cells, obtained after pregnancy. The V gene is TRBV7-9, the J gene TRBJ1-1, with D perhaps TRBD1 (6 bases). In DNA form, the CDR3 reads TGTGCCAGCAGCTCCCAATTAACAGGGCCGGACACTGAAGCTTTCTTT. Protein sequence: CASSSQLTGPDTEAFF.